This T cell receptor (beta chain) was profiled in a study of blood T cells in healthy people across ages. Study context: Researchers report that template switching captured about one barcoded beta molecule per two T cells.

Isolation per sample recovered at least 6.5 million PBMCs. CDR1 MNHEY and CDR2 SVGAGI come from the germline V gene. The CDR3 loop spans 17 amino acids. The ends lost 2 bases at V and 3 bases at J; junction bases unmatched: 11. With a J-beta primer mix and a sample-barcoded 5' primer, a second PCR ran 7 to 11 cycles. In TCRdb, the 5' RACE reads were re-called with MiXCR into one record per CDR3 protein. This sample yields more than 750,000 distinct CDR3 sequences, of which 29% are seen a single time; around 9.6% belongs to the top ten. The same specimen was also included in a second study, on T cells of mothers and their children. From that report: Second-round PCR products received sample barcodes and 2-4 random nucleotides from the M1S primer.

The V gene is TRBV6-5, the J gene TRBJ1-1; 8 positions agree with TRBD1. The material sequenced was blood. This sequence was found in a woman in her thirties or forties in good health. CDR3 loop: CASSYRYTGGGHTEAFF. CDR3 DNA sequence: TGTGCCAGCAGTTACCGATATACAGGGGGAGGGCACACTGAAGCTTTCTTT.